These 30 T cell receptor beta chains share one sample of origin, sequenced in a study of T cell repertoires in cytomegalovirus infection. Each CDR3 protein is one row after TCRdb ran MiXCR on the reads. The table has about 740,000 distinct CDR3 sequences, less than 40% seen once. Specimen: PBMCs. The receptors derive from a human donor in good health (CMV status not recorded). Some clones in this sample may be carry-over from other donors' samples.

At least ten counts were recorded for this clonotype. V usage is TRBV7-2 and J usage is TRBJ1-5, with a weak D call TRBD1 (5 bases). Germline V gene sequence: CDR1 SGHTA, CDR2 FQGNSA. The V and J ends lost 2 bases and 11 bases respectively, with 10 bases between them. The CDR3 is 12 amino acids. CDR3 residues: CASSLSGMAQHF. The CDR3 bases are TGTGCCAGCAGCTTATCAGGGATGGCCCAGCATTTT.

This clonotype appeared many times. V gene TRBV7-2 combines with J gene TRBJ2-3, with 7 positions matching TRBD2. V trimming: 7 bases; J trimming: 1 base; junction bases outside the gene matches: 8. The CDR3 extends over 15 amino acids. The germline V gene encodes CDR1 SGHTA and CDR2 FQGNSA. The CDR3 sequence is CASNSGGHRTDTQYF. CDR3 sequence (DNA): TGTGCCAGCAACTCGGGAGGACATCGCACAGATACGCAGTATTTT.

The genes are TRBV10-3 and TRBJ2-7; D gene unclear. Looked up from germline, CDR1 is ENHRY and CDR2 is SYGVKD. V gave up 6 bases and J gave up 4 bases, with 13 bases separating them. The CDR3 extends over 13 amino acids. In nucleotides, the CDR3 is TGTGCCATCAGCGCCCAGGCGTCGTACGAGCAGTACTTC. Translation: CAISAQASYEQYF.

The rearrangement uses TRBV7-2 and TRBJ2-1; TRBD2 might be the D (5 bases). Trimming stripped 3 bases from V and 7 bases from J, with 13 bases between. The CDR3 totals 14 residues. The germline CDR1 and CDR2 sequences are SGHTA and FQGNSA. The chain's CDR3 is CASSFGERRNEQFF. CDR3 coding DNA: TGTGCCAGCAGCTTCGGGGAACGGCGAAATGAGCAGTTCTTC.

This clonotype appeared a few times. This sequence joins TRBV20-1 and TRBJ2-7; TRBD1 is a possible D gene (5 bases). The V gene's germline CDR1 is DFQATT and CDR2 SNEGSKA (reference sequence). This CDR3 has 11 residues. V lost 5 bases and J 7 bases, leaving 12 bases between the germline ends. The CDR3 nucleotides are TGCAGTGCTGGAACAGGACGGGAGCAGTACTTC. Encoded protein: CSAGTGREQYF.

This clonotype was found many times. The junction does not match germline at one end; this may be a read error. The chain couples TRBV7-7 to TRBJ2-5, with a possible D match to TRBD2 (6 bases). This CDR3 is 13 amino acids long. From germline, CDR1 is SSHAT and CDR2 FNYEAQ (reference sequence). This CDR3 is CASSRDFKETQYF. The CDR3 coding sequence is TGTGCTAGCAGCAGGGACTTTAAAGAGACCCAGTACTTC.

This clonotype appeared a few times. V and J are TRBV27 and TRBJ1-6; TRBD1 matches 7 bases. The germline CDR1 and CDR2 sequences are MNHEY and SMNVEV (reference sequence). The length of the CDR3 is 16 residues. V lost 2 bases, J lost 5 bases, and 6 bases stayed unmatched. The CDR3 nucleotides read TGTGCCAGCAGTTTACGGGGGACAGCAAATAATTCACCCCTCCACTTT. Translation: CASSLRGTANNSPLHF.

The chain has TRBV5-1 and TRBJ2-6, with 8 positions matching TRBD1. Germline-derived CDR1 and CDR2 are SGHRS and YFSETQ. The J segment lost 2 bases and the V segment lost 1 base, leaving 5 bases of the junction unmatched. The CDR3 sequence is 17 residues long. The CDR3 spells CASSLLGQAAGANVLTF. Here the CDR3 DNA reads TGCGCCAGCAGCTTGTTGGGACAGGCCGCTGGGGCCAACGTCCTGACTTTC.

This sequence joins TRBV20-1 and TRBJ1-3, with D possibly being TRBD1 (5 bases). Trimming stripped 5 bases from V and 0 bases from J, with 11 bases between. CDR3 size: 14 residues. Looked up from germline, CDR1 is DFQATT and CDR2 is SNEGSKA (reference sequence). CDR3 DNA sequence: TGCAGTGCTGATCTCGGGGGCTCTGGAAACACCATATATTTT. This gives the protein CSADLGGSGNTIYF.

The chain joins TRBV4-1 to TRBJ1-4; D perhaps matches TRBD1 (6 bases). V dropped 4 bases and J dropped 7 bases, with 19 bases sitting between them. This CDR3 spans 16 amino acids. CDR1 MGHRA and CDR2 YSYEKL come from the germline V gene. In nucleotides, the CDR3 is TGCGCCAGCAGCCCGCAAGCAGGGGTCATAGGTGAAAAACTGTTTTTT. Its translation: CASSPQAGVIGEKLFF.

This clonotype turned up a few times. The V gene is TRBV20-1, the J gene TRBJ2-3; 10 nucleotides match TRBD2. With 5 bases clipped from V and 4 bases from J, the junction kept 9 bases outside the gene matches. The germline CDR1 and CDR2 sequences are DFQATT and SNEGSKA (reference sequence). There are 15 residues in the CDR3. The CDR3 reads CSAGQAGGLPDTQYF. Here the CDR3 DNA reads TGCAGTGCTGGACAAGCGGGGGGGCTTCCAGATACGCAGTATTTT.

This clonotype has at least ten counts. V is TRBV7-6 and J is TRBJ1-2; TRBD1 might be the D (6 bases). Trimming cost V 6 bases and J 8 bases, with 22 bases left between them. Germline lookup yields CDR1 SGHVS and CDR2 FNYEAQ. The CDR3 runs 15 residues. CDR3: CASSWGAAQRGGYTF. CDR3 DNA sequence: TGTGCCAGCAGTTGGGGGGCCGCGCAGAGGGGCGGCTACACCTTC.

CDR3: CASSPRGSSEQYF. Written as DNA, the CDR3 is TGTGCCAGCAGCCCCAGGGGATCGTCCGAGCAGTACTTC. This chain joins TRBV28 and TRBJ2-7; TRBD1 is a possible D gene (6 bases). CDR1 is MDHEN and CDR2 is SYDVKM in the germline V gene. V was cut by 6 bases and J by 6 bases, with 15 bases left in between. This CDR3 contains 13 residues.

This clonotype was seen repeatedly, ten times or more. CDR3 residues: CASSGTGAEAFF. CDR3 sequence (DNA): TGTGCCAGCAGCGGGACGGGAGCTGAAGCTTTCTTT. The chain joins TRBV7-8 to TRBJ1-1, with D possibly being TRBD1 (5 bases). CDR1 and CDR2 from the germline V gene are SGHVS and FQNEAQ. The CDR3 consists of 12 residues. V was trimmed by 5 bases and J by 6 bases, leaving 10 bases between them.

This clonotype has ten or more counts. This CDR3 is CASRTANNYGYTF. Here the CDR3 DNA reads TGTGCCAGTCGGACAGCCAACAACTATGGCTACACCTTC. The chain joins TRBV6-1 to TRBJ1-2, with a tentative D call TRBD1 (6 bases). V dropped 9 bases and J dropped 2 bases, with 13 bases sitting between them. CDR3 length: 13 residues. Germline CDR1 is MNHNS and CDR2 is SASEGT.

Note on this clonotype: At one end the junction does not follow the germline gene, possibly because of a read error. The rearrangement joins TRBV7-2 to TRBJ1-1; D is uncertain. The CDR3 totals 15 residues. Germline CDR1 and CDR2: SGHTA and FQGNSA. CDR3 sequence: CASSLQRTSNTEALF. Written as DNA, the CDR3 is TGTGCCAGCAGCTTACAGCGCACATCGAACACTGAAGCTTTATTT.

The chain is built from TRBV5-4 and TRBJ2-1; D remains ambiguous. Trimming removed 9 bases from V and 1 base from J, with 11 bases in between. Germline V lookup: CDR1 SGHNT, CDR2 YYREEE (reference sequence). The CDR3 runs 13 residues. Here the CDR3 DNA reads TGTGCCATCAGGCAAAGATCCTACAATGAGCAGTTCTTC. Translation gives CAIRQRSYNEQFF.

This clonotype was recorded a few times. The rearrangement links TRBV12-3 or TRBV12-4 to TRBJ1-1; D gene ambiguous. V dropped 5 bases and J dropped 4 bases, with 8 bases sitting between them. CDR3 length equals 12 residues. The DNA of the CDR3 is TGTGCCAGCAGTGCGGCAGGCACTGAAGCTTTCTTT. This codes for CASSAAGTEAFF.

The V and J genes are TRBV9 and TRBJ2-1, with 9 positions matching TRBD2. With V trimmed by 3 bases and J by 7 bases, 11 bases remained unmatched. Germline CDR1 is SGDLS and CDR2 is YYNGEE. This CDR3 spans 16 amino acids. The DNA of the CDR3 is TGTGCCAGCAGCGCCCGCGGTAGCGGGAGTAATAATGAGCAGTTCTTC. Translated, it gives CASSARGSGSNNEQFF.

This clonotype occurred a few times. This chain links TRBV7-2 with TRBJ2-7; perhaps TRBD1 as D (5 bases). Trimming took off 1 base at V and 3 bases at J, with 19 bases between the two ends. The CDR3 runs to 17 residues. The germline V gene encodes CDR1 SGHTA and CDR2 FQGNSA. The CDR3 DNA sequence: TGTGCCAGCAGCTTAGGAAGGTCTGTAGGACATGGCTACGAGCAGTACTTC. Translation: CASSLGRSVGHGYEQYF. Variable domain in full (rest from reference TRBV7-2 and TRBJ2-7): GAGVSQSPSNKVTEKGKDVELRCDPISGHTALYWYRQSLGQGLEFLIYFQGNSAPDKSGLPSDRFSAERTGGSVSTLTIQRTQQEDSAVYLCASSLGRSVGHGYEQYFGPGTRLTVT.

This clonotype was seen ten or more times. This chain links TRBV6-1 with TRBJ1-2, with D uncertain. The CDR3 spans 14 residues. Germline assignment: CDR1 MNHNS and CDR2 SASEGT. V was clipped by 6 bases and J by 4 bases, with 15 bases between them. CDR3 in DNA: TGTGCCAGCAGCCCGCCTGAGTCGGGCTATGGCTACACCTTC. Amino acid sequence: CASSPPESGYGYTF.

The rearrangement uses TRBV20-1 and TRBJ1-6, with D possibly TRBD1 on 5 matching bases. Per germline, CDR1 DFQATT and CDR2 SNEGSKA (reference sequence). Trimming stripped 3 bases from V and 7 bases from J, with 16 bases between. The CDR3 is 15 residues long. CDR3 loop: CSARGTGLMNSPLHF. In nucleotides, the CDR3 is TGCAGTGCTAGGGGAACGGGACTGATGAATTCACCCCTCCACTTT.

J is TRBJ2-1 and V is TRBV11-2; tentative D call: TRBD2 (6 bases). The V and J ends lost 0 bases and 3 bases respectively, with 15 bases between them. The CDR3 extends over 17 amino acids. Looked up from germline, CDR1 is SGHAT and CDR2 is FQNNGV. The DNA of the CDR3 is TGTGCCAGCAGCTTAGATCAAACTATCGGGAGCTACAATGAGCAGTTCTTC. Translating it yields CASSLDQTIGSYNEQFF. Using reference TRBV11-2 and TRBJ2-1 for the parts outside the CDR3, the full variable domain is EAGVAQSPRYKIIEKRQSVAFWCNPISGHATLYWYQQILGQGPKLLIQFQNNGVVDDSQLPKDRFSAERLKGVDSTLKIQPAKLEDSAVYLCASSLDQTIGSYNEQFFGPGTRLTVL.

This rearrangement joins TRBV12-3 or TRBV12-4 to TRBJ2-5; weak D call: TRBD2 (5 bases). Trimming stripped 10 bases from V and 7 bases from J, with 19 bases between. The CDR3 spans 13 residues. The CDR3 is CAIGPVSRVTQYF. CDR3 nucleotide sequence: TGTGCCATCGGCCCGGTGTCGAGGGTGACCCAGTACTTC.

This clonotype occurred a few times. This chain connects TRBV11-2 to TRBJ2-3; D may be TRBD1 (6 bases). The V gene lost 3 bases and the J gene lost 5 bases, with 9 bases spanning the gap. The CDR3 runs to 13 residues. CDR1 SGHAT and CDR2 FQNNGV come from the germline V gene. CDR3 amino acids: CASSFGTLDTQYF. The CDR3 nucleotides are TGTGCCAGCAGCTTCGGGACATTAGATACGCAGTATTTT.

The chain uses TRBV10-3 and TRBJ1-1; unclear D gene. V lost 4 bases to trimming and J lost 1 base, with 7 bases between them. There are 13 residues in the CDR3. Germline V gene data show CDR1 as ENHRY and CDR2 as SYGVKD. CDR3 residues: CAISVSGNTEAFF. The CDR3 nucleotides are TGTGCCATCAGTGTTTCCGGGAACACTGAAGCTTTCTTT.

The chain combines TRBV9 with TRBJ1-1; D is unresolved. Germline V lookup: CDR1 SGDLS, CDR2 YYNGEE. Trimming stripped 4 bases from V and 4 bases from J, with 14 bases between. This CDR3 contains 14 residues. In nucleotides, the CDR3 is TGTGCCAGCAGCCCCCATTTCTCGGGCACTGAAGCTTTCTTT. This encodes CASSPHFSGTEAFF. Full variable domain (rest looked up from reference TRBV9 and TRBJ1-1): DSGVTQTPKHLITATGQRVTLRCSPRSGDLSVYWYQQSLDQGLQFLIQYYNGEERAKGNILERFSAQQFPDLHSELNLSSLELGDSALYFCASSPHFSGTEAFFGQGTRLTVV.

The chain employs TRBV20-1 and TRBJ2-5, with 9 bases matching TRBD2. Trimming cost V 2 bases and J 4 bases; bases outside gene matches: 2. Germline lookup yields CDR1 DFQATT and CDR2 SNEGSKA (reference sequence). The CDR3 is 13 residues long. The CDR3 DNA reads TGCAGTGCTAGAAGACTAGCGGCAGAGACCCAGTACTTC. Its protein is CSARRLAAETQYF.

This sequence joins TRBV5-1 and TRBJ1-2; 11 nucleotides align to TRBD1. The length of the CDR3 is 15 residues. Germline lookup yields CDR1 SGHRS and CDR2 YFSETQ. The V and J ends lost 6 bases and 4 bases, in that order; junction bases with no gene match: 8. The CDR3 reads CASTLRTGGGYGYTF. In nucleotides, the CDR3 is TGCGCCAGCACCCTGCGGACAGGGGGCGGCTATGGCTACACCTTC.

This rearrangement joins TRBV6-6 to TRBJ2-1, with no clear D. This CDR3 is built from 15 residues. Germline V gene sequence: CDR1 MNHNY, CDR2 SVGAGI (reference sequence). Trimming pared 6 bases from V and 0 bases from J, leaving 12 bases between. CDR3 region: CASRTQPSSYNEQFF. In DNA form, the CDR3 reads TGTGCCAGCAGGACTCAGCCTAGCTCCTACAATGAGCAGTTCTTC.